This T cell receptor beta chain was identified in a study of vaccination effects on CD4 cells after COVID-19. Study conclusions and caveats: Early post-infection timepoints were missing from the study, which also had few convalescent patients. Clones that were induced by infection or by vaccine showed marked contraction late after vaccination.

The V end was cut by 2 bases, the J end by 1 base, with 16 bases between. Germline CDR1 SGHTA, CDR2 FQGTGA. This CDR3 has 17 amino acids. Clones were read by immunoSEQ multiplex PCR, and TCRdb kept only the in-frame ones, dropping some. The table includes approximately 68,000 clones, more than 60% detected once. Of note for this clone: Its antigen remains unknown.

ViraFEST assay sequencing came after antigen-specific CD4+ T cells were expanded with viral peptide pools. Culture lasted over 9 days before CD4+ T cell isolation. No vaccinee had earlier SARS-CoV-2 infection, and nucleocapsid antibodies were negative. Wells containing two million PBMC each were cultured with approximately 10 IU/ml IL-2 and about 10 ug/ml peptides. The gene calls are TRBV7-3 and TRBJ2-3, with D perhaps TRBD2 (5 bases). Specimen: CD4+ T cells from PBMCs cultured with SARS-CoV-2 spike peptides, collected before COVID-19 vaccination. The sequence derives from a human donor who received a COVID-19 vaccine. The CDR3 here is CASSLVPGVQGTDTQYF. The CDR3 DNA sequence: TGTGCCAGCAGCTTAGTTCCCGGGGTCCAGGGCACAGATACGCAGTATTTT.